The rows below give T cell receptor beta chains drawn from one sample of a study of blood T cell repertoires in COVID-19. Generated by immunoSEQ multiplex PCR, the TCRdb table keeps only in-frame clones and is missing some. The sample has about 140,000 clones; approximately 78% are singletons. The sequenced sample was peripheral blood. These receptors were collected from an elderly woman with acute or convalescent COVID-19. The CDR3 runs from the conserved cysteine through the conserved F or W. The order of the fields is J gene, V gene, clone size, D gene, CDR3 protein, CDR3 DNA. The D gene is left open where the match is weak. Clone size is given for some rows only: seen once, a few or many times, or a class if the clone is expanded.

TRBJ1-1	TRBV10-3	once	TRBD1	CATGTGDTEAFF	TGTGCCACAGGGACAGGGGACACTGAAGCTTTCTTT
TRBJ2-3	TRBV21-1	-	-	CASSKGGGLAGASPSTDTQYF	TGTGCCAGCAGCAAAGGGGGAGGACTAGCGGGCGCGTCCCCTAGCACAGATACGCAGTATTTT
TRBJ1-2	TRBV27	-	TRBD1	CASSFGTGVDGRGYTF	TGTGCCAGCAGTTTTGGGACAGGGGTCGACGGGAGAGGCTACACCTTC
TRBJ2-7	TRBV19	few	TRBD1	CASSVMTGQGVRYF	TGTGCCAGTAGTGTAATGACCGGACAGGGGGTACGGTACTTC
TRBJ2-3	TRBV4-2	-	TRBD2	CASSQELAGGTDTQYF	TGTGCCAGCAGCCAAGAACTAGCGGGGGGCACAGATACGCAGTATTTT
TRBJ1-2	TRBV4-1	-	-	CASSQDGSLYFYGYTF	TGCGCCAGCAGCCAAGATGGTAGTTTATACTTCTATGGCTACACCTTC
TRBJ2-1	TRBV5-6	-	-	CASSLLSGFYNEQFF	TGTGCCAGCAGCTTACTAAGCGGTTTCTACAATGAGCAGTTCTTC
TRBJ2-7	TRBV24-1	-	-	CATSEPDSRQYF	TGTGCCACCAGTGAGCCGGACAGTAGGCAGTACTTC
TRBJ1-1	TRBV4-2	-	-	CASSQAGYEAFF	TGTGCCAGCAGCCAAGCAGGGTATGAAGCTTTCTTT
TRBJ1-2	TRBV10-3	-	-	CATRNQDSYTF	TGTGCCACACGTAATCAAGACAGCTACACCTTC
TRBJ2-3	TRBV19	-	-	CASSIAGTDTQYF	TGTGCCAGTAGTATAGCGGGCACAGATACGCAGTATTTT
TRBJ1-5	TRBV11-2	-	-	CASSLTNNQPQHF	TGTGCCAGCAGCTTAACAAACAATCAGCCCCAGCATTTT
TRBJ2-7	TRBV19	-	-	CASRRQGMNEQYF	TGTGCCAGTAGGAGGCAGGGAATGAACGAGCAGTACTTC
TRBJ1-2	TRBV13	-	-	CASSPWTVGGYTF	TGTGCCAGCAGCCCTTGGACTGTTGGTGGCTACACCTTC
TRBJ1-2	TRBV13	-	-	CASSVGHRGYTF	TGTGCCAGCAGCGTCGGACACCGTGGCTACACCTTC
TRBJ2-5	TRBV18	once	-	CASSPRFQETQYF	TGTGCCAGCTCACCGCGCTTCCAAGAGACCCAGTACTTC
TRBJ2-1	TRBV9	few	TRBD2	CASSLSPGTRLRVGSYNEQFF	TGTGCCAGCAGCCTCTCCCCCGGGACTAGGTTGCGAGTAGGCTCCTACAATGAGCAGTTCTTC
TRBJ2-5	TRBV5-5	-	TRBD2	CASSFGTSGRAGVETQYF	TGTGCCAGCAGCTTCGGGACTAGCGGGAGGGCCGGCGTTGAGACCCAGTACTTC
TRBJ2-2	TRBV7-3	-	TRBD1	CASSQKTTGTGELFF	TGTGCCAGCAGCCAGAAAACGACAGGGACCGGGGAGCTGTTTTTT
TRBJ2-7	TRBV5-4	-	-	CASSLPLRCGRAGQYF	TGTGCCAGCAGCTTGCCCCTGCGTTGCGGGCGGGCAGGGCAGTACTTC
TRBJ1-5	TRBV5-3	-	-	CARSPGASNQPQHF	TGTGCCAGAAGTCCAGGGGCCAGCAATCAGCCCCAGCATTTT
TRBJ1-1	TRBV7-3	-	-	CASSPTGNTEAFF	TGTGCCAGCAGCCCGACAGGTAACACTGAAGCTTTCTTT
TRBJ2-1	TRBV10-3	-	-	CAISESLGGAYNEQFF	TGTGCCATCAGTGAGTCGTTAGGGGGGGCCTACAATGAGCAGTTCTTC
TRBJ1-4	TRBV25-1	-	TRBD1	CASRQGGAINEKLFF	TGTGCCAGCAGACAGGGGGGAGCGATTAATGAAAAACTGTTTTTT
TRBJ2-1	TRBV19	few	-	CASSINRDSTYNEQFF	TGTGCCAGTAGTATAAACCGGGACTCAACCTACAATGAGCAGTTCTTC
TRBJ1-5	TRBV3-1/TRBV3-2	-	TRBD1	CASSPGQGERKPQHF	TGTGCCAGCAGCCCGGGACAGGGGGAGCGTAAGCCCCAGCATTTT
TRBJ2-1	TRBV7-9	-	TRBD2	CASSRLAGEYNEQFF	TGTGCCAGCAGCCGACTAGCGGGGGAATACAATGAGCAGTTCTTC
TRBJ1-2	TRBV19	once	TRBD1	CASSGPGQGALYGYTF	TGTGCCAGTAGTGGACCGGGACAGGGGGCTCTCTATGGCTACACCTTC
TRBJ2-5	TRBV30	-	-	CAWSVLAVETQYF	TGTGCCTGGAGTGTACTTGCGGTAGAGACCCAGTACTTC
TRBJ2-1	TRBV28	-	-	CASSQGAEQFF	TGTGCCAGCAGCCAAGGGGCAGAGCAGTTCTTC
TRBJ2-1	TRBV5-4	few	-	CASSLGGQPNEQFF	TGTGCCAGCAGCTTGGGGGGGCAACCCAATGAGCAGTTCTTC
TRBJ1-2	TRBV2	-	-	CAGSQGRGYTF	TGTGCCGGAAGTCAGGGGCGCGGCTACACCTTC
TRBJ1-4	TRBV5-1	-	-	CASRGGPTNEKLFF	TGCGCCAGCAGGGGCGGGCCGACTAATGAAAAACTGTTTTTT
TRBJ2-5	TRBV7-2	few	TRBD2	CASSFSPSGGTETQYF	TGTGCCAGCAGCTTCTCACCTAGCGGGGGGACGGAGACCCAGTACTTC
TRBJ1-2	TRBV27	-	TRBD1	CASGRGQGTRNGYTF	TGTGCCAGTGGAAGGGGACAGGGGACAAGAAATGGCTACACCTTC
TRBJ2-7	TRBV3-1/TRBV3-2	-	TRBD1	CASSLTGISYEQYF	TGTGCCAGCAGTTTGACAGGGATCTCCTACGAGCAGTACTTC
TRBJ2-1	TRBV7-8	-	-	CASSQEWASYNEQFF	TGTGCCAGCAGCCAAGAATGGGCCTCCTACAATGAGCAGTTCTTC
TRBJ1-2	TRBV9	few	TRBD1	CASSGPGQGPRGIYGYTF	TGTGCCAGCAGCGGACCGGGACAGGGTCCCAGGGGTATCTATGGCTACACCTTC
TRBJ2-7	TRBV24-1	-	TRBD1	CATSEFGQEITDSYEQYF	TGTGCCACCAGTGAGTTTGGACAGGAGATAACTGACTCCTACGAGCAGTACTTC
TRBJ2-7	TRBV19	-	TRBD2	CASSIVAGDSYEQYF	TGTGCCAGTAGTATCGTAGCGGGGGACTCCTACGAGCAGTACTTC
TRBJ1-1	TRBV5-1	-	TRBD1	CASSRTGNTEAFF	TGCGCCAGCAGCCGGACAGGGAACACTGAAGCTTTCTTT
TRBJ1-6	TRBV7-8	once	-	CASSRRTGPSYNSPLHF	TGTGCCAGCAGCCGGAGAACAGGGCCCTCCTATAATTCACCCCTCCACTTT
TRBJ2-3	TRBV2	-	TRBD2	CASSPSGGPGDTQYF	TGTGCCAGCAGTCCCAGCGGGGGCCCCGGAGATACGCAGTATTTT
TRBJ2-7	TRBV19	-	-	CASSPQSKGSYEQYF	TGTGCCAGTAGTCCCCAATCGAAGGGGTCCTACGAGCAGTACTTC